Below are 25 T cell receptor beta chains sequenced from a single sample in a study of post-analysis software for immune sequencing data. Included in the TCR beta cDNA libraries were unique molecular identifiers. Each CDR3 protein gets one entry after TCRdb re-called the PCR reads with MiXCR. The data hold hundreds of thousands of distinct CDR3 sequences, with more than 50% observed a single time. Study results and caveats: Roughly 5 TRBV segments, including TRBV5-6, TRBV5-1 and TRBV20-1, were more frequent in patients than controls.

Their antigens remain unidentified. Source material: blood. The receptors come from a girl aged 2-10 years with multiple sclerosis.

In regard to this clonotype: A read error may produce the germline difference seen at one junction end. The genes are TRBV20-1 and TRBJ2-5; D ambiguous. This CDR3 spans 15 amino acids. Per germline, CDR1 DFQATT and CDR2 SNEGSKA (reference sequence). CDR3 sequence reads: CSASYYRRQSEIQYF. In nucleotides, the CDR3 is TGCAGTGCTAGTTATTATCGGCGGCAGTCGGAGATCCAGTACTTC.

This chain joins TRBV4-1 and TRBJ1-1, with TRBD1 as a possible D gene (6 bases). Germline CDR1 reads MGHRA; CDR2 reads YSYEKL. The CDR3 extends over 13 amino acids. The germline V and J ends were trimmed by 0 bases and 12 bases, with 14 bases remaining between them. The CDR3 nucleotides are TGCGCCAGCAGCCAAGAAGGGAGCAGGGGTACTTTCTTT. Translating it yields CASSQEGSRGTFF.

The rearrangement uses TRBV6-5 and TRBJ2-5; tentatively, D is TRBD1 (5 bases). The end of the DNA is better explained by TRBJ2-7, so the J call may be wrong. The CDR3 contains 15 residues. In germline, CDR1 is MNHEY, CDR2 SVGAGI. CDR3 loop: CASSPDTSRIYEQYF. The CDR3 DNA follows: TGTGCCAGCAGCCCGGACACATCAAGGATTTACGAGCAGTACTTC.

The chain carries TRBV20-1 and TRBJ2-5, with 8 nucleotides matching TRBD1. The CDR3 spans 13 residues. CDR1 and CDR2 (germline): DFQATT, SNEGSKA (reference sequence). Trimming removed 0 bases from V and 4 bases from J; junction bases left unmatched: 1. The CDR3 protein is CSARETGGETQYF. The CDR3 DNA reads TGCAGTGCTAGAGAAACAGGGGGAGAGACCCAGTACTTC.

The chain is built from TRBV7-9 and TRBJ2-2; 9 nucleotides line up with TRBD2. This CDR3 region has 15 residues. The V gene's germline CDR1 is SEHNR and CDR2 FQNEAQ (reference sequence). V was clipped by 3 bases and J by 6 bases; unmatched bases: 5. The CDR3 loop reads CASSFGLASAGELFF. CDR3 DNA sequence: TGTGCCAGCAGCTTTGGACTAGCGAGCGCCGGGGAGCTGTTTTTT.

This rearrangement joins TRBV15 to TRBJ2-5; the D gene is possibly TRBD1 (5 bases). Germline V gives CDR1 LNHNV, CDR2 YYDKDF (reference sequence). V lost 5 bases and J lost 3, with 13 bases in between. The CDR3 runs to 14 residues. The CDR3 loop reads CATSFWGLEETQYF. The CDR3 nucleotides read TGTGCCACCAGCTTTTGGGGCTTGGAAGAGACCCAGTACTTC. The full variable domain, completed using reference TRBV15 and TRBJ2-5, is DAMVIQNPRYQVTQFGKPVTLSCSQTLNHNVMYWYQQKSSQAPKLLFHYYDKDFNNEADTPDNFQSRRPNTSFCFLDIRSPGLGDTAMYLCATSFWGLEETQYFGPGTRLLVL.

The chain combines TRBV4-2 with TRBJ1-5; no firm D call. Trimming stripped 0 bases from V and 0 bases from J, with 9 bases between. The CDR3 runs 16 residues. The V gene's germline CDR1 is LGHNA and CDR2 YNFKEQ. Here the CDR3 reads CASSQDGLASNQPQHF. CDR3 sequence (DNA): TGTGCCAGCAGCCAAGATGGACTGGCTAGCAATCAGCCCCAGCATTTT.

V usage is TRBV6-1 and J usage is TRBJ2-5, with 13 bases identical to TRBD2. The germline CDR1 and CDR2 sequences are MNHNS and SASEGT. The CDR3 loop spans 15 amino acids. V lost 6 bases and J lost 5; bases outside the gene matches: 6. The CDR3 spells CASRRLAGGGETQYF. CDR3 in DNA: TGTGCCAGCAGGCGACTAGCGGGAGGTGGGGAGACCCAGTACTTC.

The gene calls are TRBV2 and TRBJ2-1, with D tentatively TRBD2 (5 bases). CDR3 size: 16 residues. Germline V lookup: CDR1 SNHLY, CDR2 FYNNEI. With 1 base removed from V and 8 bases from J, the gap between germline ends came to 18 bases. The CDR3 is CASSEDEADYGDEQFF. For the CDR3, the DNA is TGTGCCAGCAGTGAAGACGAAGCCGACTATGGCGATGAGCAGTTCTTC.

V is TRBV12-3 or TRBV12-4 and J is TRBJ2-5; D perhaps matches TRBD1 (6 bases). The J call may not be correct, given that the DNA end is closer to TRBJ2-7. The CDR3 contains 17 residues. The CDR3 DNA reads as TGTGCCAGCACCCTTAACCCAAACACAGGGTACTCCTACGAGCAGTACTTC. It yields the protein CASTLNPNTGYSYEQYF.

A word on this clonotype: Lacking the conserved final phenylalanine or tryptophan, this CDR3 likely reflects a read error. The chain recombines TRBV20-1 with TRBJ2-3, with D unresolved. The germline gives CDR1 DFQATT, CDR2 SNEGSKA (reference sequence). There are 12 residues in the CDR3. The V gene lost 1 base and the J gene lost 3 bases, with 5 bases spanning the gap. CDR3 in DNA: TGCAGTGCTAGAGTGGGGACAGATACGCAGTATGTT. It codes for CSARVGTDTQYV.

The CDR3 bases are TGTGCCATCAGTGAGGGACGGCTAGTCTACGAGCAGTACTTC. This codes for CAISEGRLVYEQYF. The chain employs TRBV10-3 and TRBJ2-7; D gene uncertain. The V gene's germline CDR1 is ENHRY and CDR2 SYGVKD. V dropped 2 bases and J dropped 3 bases, with 11 bases sitting between them. The CDR3 sequence is 14 residues long.

A word on this clonotype: A junction end diverges from the germline sequence, so it may reflect a read error. The V gene is TRBV5-1, the J gene TRBJ2-1; the D gene is possibly TRBD1 (5 bases). CDR3 length equals 17 residues. Germline V lookup: CDR1 SGHRS, CDR2 YFSETQ. In DNA form, the CDR3 reads TGCGCCAGCAGCTTCGGTGACACAGGTCCTCCGTACAATGGGCAGTTCTTC. This encodes CASSFGDTGPPYNGQFF.

The chain carries TRBV18 and TRBJ2-5; TRBD1 might be the D (5 bases). CDR1 and CDR2 (germline): KGHSH, LQKENI. Trimming took off 2 bases at V and 0 bases at J, with 10 bases between the two ends. CDR3 length equals 15 residues. The CDR3 DNA reads TGTGCCAGCTCACCATATCGGACAAACCAAGAGACCCAGTACTTC. This translates into CASSPYRTNQETQYF. The entire variable domain, with the rest obtained from reference TRBV18 and TRBJ2-5, is as follows: NAGVMQNPRHLVRRRGQEARLRCSPMKGHSHVYWYRQLPEEGLKFMVYLQKENIIDESGMPKERFSAEFPKEGPSILRIQQVVRGDSAAYFCASSPYRTNQETQYFGPGTRLLVL.

The V gene is TRBV6-1, the J gene TRBJ2-5; D gene unclear. Germline V gene lookup returns CDR1 MNHNS and CDR2 SASEGT. V lost 7 bases, J lost 2 bases, and 8 bases lay in between. The CDR3 is 12 amino acids. This CDR3 is CASKVRQETQYF. The DNA for the CDR3 is TGTGCCAGCAAAGTCAGACAAGAGACCCAGTACTTC.

This clonotype was seen a single time. The V and J genes are TRBV7-2 and TRBJ2-5; no reliable D call. The J call may be incorrect, as the DNA end agrees better with TRBJ2-7. Germline loops: CDR1 SGHTA, CDR2 FQGNSA. The CDR3 runs to 14 residues. CDR3 nucleotides: TGTGCCAGCAGCCCCGCGGTAGATCCCCACGAGCAGTACTTC. It specifies CASSPAVDPHEQYF.

The V and J genes are TRBV12-3 or TRBV12-4 and TRBJ2-1; perhaps D is TRBD1 or TRBD2 (5 bases each). The CDR3 covers 15 residues. Trimming removed 3 bases at V and 5 bases at J, with 14 bases between. The CDR3 spells CASSFPGTGNNEQFF. CDR3 coding DNA: TGTGCCAGCAGTTTCCCCGGGACGGGGAACAATGAGCAGTTCTTC.

The rearrangement joins TRBV10-1 to TRBJ2-4; the match to TRBD1 covers 7 bases. The J call may be in error: the DNA end matches TRBJ2-7 better. CDR1 and CDR2 (germline): WNHNN, SYGVQD (reference sequence). This CDR3 comprises 16 residues. CDR3 amino acids: CASSESRGLLFYEQYF. In DNA, the CDR3 is TGCGCCAGCAGTGAGTCGAGGGGGCTCCTGTTCTACGAGCAGTACTTC.

The genes are TRBV7-9 and TRBJ2-5, with D unresolved. Between the trimmed V and J ends, which lost 1 base and 11 bases, there was a span of 14 bases. Germline CDR1 SEHNR, CDR2 FQNEAQ (reference sequence). This CDR3 has 13 residues. CDR3 sequence: CASSLGNMGEQYF. As DNA, the CDR3 is TGTGCCAGCAGCTTAGGGAACATGGGTGAGCAGTACTTC.

CDR3 DNA: TGTGCCAGCAGCCAAGATAGACAGGGGAGGGATTCACCCCTCCACTTT. Translation: CASSQDRQGRDSPLHF. This sequence joins TRBV4-2 and TRBJ1-6; 8 bases match TRBD1. V shed 0 bases, J shed 8 bases, and the junction held 6 bases outside the gene matches. The CDR3 sequence is 16 residues long. Germline V gives CDR1 LGHNA, CDR2 YNFKEQ.

This clonotype was seen a few times. The V and J genes are TRBV6-5 and TRBJ2-7; TRBD1 matches 10 bases. This CDR3 spans 16 amino acids. V lost 8 bases, J lost 3 bases, and 13 bases stayed unmatched. Germline CDR1 is MNHEY and CDR2 is SVGAGI. The CDR3, as DNA: TGTGCCAGCCTTAATTCCGGGACAGGGGACGGCTACGAGCAGTACTTC. Translated: CASLNSGTGDGYEQYF.

The chain uses TRBV29-1 and TRBJ1-1; D is perhaps TRBD1 (6 bases). The CDR3 runs to 13 residues. The germline V gene encodes CDR1 SQVTM and CDR2 ANQGSEA. Trimming left V 2 bases short and J 1 base short, with 8 bases between. The CDR3 loop is CSVEQGTNTEAFF. Here the CDR3 DNA reads TGCAGCGTTGAACAGGGGACGAACACTGAAGCTTTCTTT.

This clonotype was observed a handful of times. The J gene is TRBJ2-5, the V gene TRBV6-5; 8 bases map to TRBD2. Trimming cost V 4 bases and J 4 bases; bases outside gene matches: 8. Germline V gene lookup returns CDR1 MNHEY and CDR2 SVGAGI. The CDR3 totals 15 residues. The CDR3 nucleotides read TGTGCCAGCAGTTGGGGTAGCGGGGCGGGAGAGACCCAGTACTTC. It codes for CASSWGSGAGETQYF.

The chain uses TRBV3-1 and TRBJ1-4; a possible D gene is TRBD1 (5 bases). Germline CDR1 and CDR2: LGHDT and YNNKEL (reference sequence). The V end was cut by 4 bases, the J end by 8 bases, with 11 bases between. The CDR3 length is 13 residues. The CDR3 DNA sequence: TGTGCCAGCAGCCGCCAGGGAGGGGAAAAACTGTTTTTT. The encoded protein is CASSRQGGEKLFF.

This chain links TRBV15 with TRBJ1-1; D is unresolved. Germline loops: CDR1 LNHNV, CDR2 YYDKDF (reference sequence). The CDR3 covers 13 residues. The V and J ends lost 4 bases and 6 bases respectively, with 12 bases between them. The CDR3 loop is CATSIVRSSEAFF. In nucleotides, the CDR3 is TGTGCCACCAGCATCGTCCGGAGCTCTGAAGCTTTCTTT.